One sample yielded the 19 T cell receptor beta chains listed below, sequenced in a study of blood T cell repertoires in COVID-19. TCRdb's copy holds only in-frame clones and misses some; the assay was immunoSEQ multiplex PCR. Counted here are over 100,000 clones, 88% occurring once; the ten biggest clones make up 10%. What was sequenced was peripheral blood. These receptors were obtained from a man over 45 with acute or convalescent COVID-19.

The chain employs TRBV6-1 and TRBJ1-1; 7 nucleotides align to TRBD1. The CDR3 is 16 residues long. Germline CDR1 MNHNS, CDR2 SASEGT. J was trimmed by 1 base and V by 4 bases; bases with no gene match: 9. In nucleotides, the CDR3 is TGTGCCAGCAGTGGGTGGCTGGGGACAGCGAACACTGAAGCTTTCTTT. It yields the protein CASSGWLGTANTEAFF.

The gene calls are TRBV10-1 and TRBJ1-5; 8 nucleotides match TRBD1. Germline V gene lookup returns CDR1 WNHNN and CDR2 SYGVQD (reference sequence). V dropped 0 bases and J dropped 4; count of bases not matched to a gene: 17. CDR3 length: 20 residues. The CDR3 nucleotides read TGCGCCAGCAGTGAGTCCTTCCTCCGACAGGGGCGAGGATTAAATCAGCCCCAGCATTTT. Its translation is CASSESFLRQGRGLNQPQHF.

The chain combines TRBV5-4 with TRBJ1-1; TRBD1 is a possible D gene (5 bases). The V gene lost 4 bases and the J gene lost 6 bases, with 13 bases spanning the gap. The CDR3 runs 13 residues. Germline CDR1 and CDR2: SGHNT and YYREEE (reference sequence). In DNA, the CDR3 is TGTGCCAGCAGCGGCGGGGGAAGCGCTGAAGCTTTCTTT. As protein: CASSGGGSAEAFF.

The V gene is TRBV10-1, the J gene TRBJ2-7, with D tentatively TRBD1 (5 bases). The V end was cut by 5 bases, the J end by 1 base, with 15 bases between. The CDR3 is 15 residues long. Per germline, CDR1 WNHNN and CDR2 SYGVQD (reference sequence). This chain's CDR3 is CASSPADKFSYEQYF. CDR3 in DNA: TGCGCCAGCAGTCCCGCGGACAAATTTTCCTACGAGCAGTACTTC.

The V gene is TRBV10-3, the J gene TRBJ1-1; 7 bases are shared with TRBD1. J lost 1 base, V lost 10 bases, and 6 bases had no gene match. Germline V gene lookup returns CDR1 ENHRY and CDR2 SYGVKD. The length of the CDR3 is 13 residues. The CDR3: CATMGQQNTEAFF. Here the CDR3 DNA reads TGTGCCACCATGGGACAGCAGAACACTGAAGCTTTCTTT.

The genes are TRBV6-5 and TRBJ1-4; 8 bases are shared with TRBD1. The germline gives CDR1 MNHEY, CDR2 SVGAGI. V was clipped by 8 bases and J by 7 bases; unmatched bases: 12. The CDR3 consists of 15 residues. This CDR3 is CASAQGASDREKLFF. The CDR3 nucleotides are TGTGCCAGCGCTCAGGGGGCCTCGGATCGTGAAAAACTGTTTTTT.

The chain links TRBV2 to TRBJ1-5; TRBD1 agrees at 7 bases. Looked up from germline, CDR1 is SNHLY and CDR2 is FYNNEI. V gave up 6 bases and J gave up 4 bases; unmatched junction bases: 9. The CDR3 is made up of 15 amino acids. CDR3 loop: CASSPGTVTNQPQHF. The CDR3 DNA reads TGTGCCAGCAGCCCCGGGACAGTGACTAATCAGCCCCAGCATTTT.

The rearrangement uses TRBV7-9 and TRBJ2-5; TRBD2 aligns across 15 bases. Trimming took 5 bases from V and 2 from J; bases not matched to a gene: 3. The CDR3 sequence is 16 residues long. Germline V CDR1 and CDR2: SEHNR, FQNEAQ (reference sequence). The CDR3 is CASSEGLAGGQETQYF. In DNA, the CDR3 is TGTGCCAGCAGCGAGGGACTAGCGGGGGGTCAAGAGACCCAGTACTTC.

The V and J genes are TRBV9 and TRBJ2-7; D gene uncertain. The germline gives CDR1 SGDLS, CDR2 YYNGEE. This CDR3 is 15 amino acids long. V was pared by 0 bases and J by 2 bases, with 12 bases between. The CDR3 DNA reads as TGTGCCAGCAGCGTAGGATCGTCAAGAGCCTACGAGCAGTACTTC. It specifies CASSVGSSRAYEQYF. Combining the CDR3 with reference TRBV9 and TRBJ2-7 gives the whole variable domain DSGVTQTPKHLITATGQRVTLRCSPRSGDLSVYWYQQSLDQGLQFLIQYYNGEERAKGNILERFSAQQFPDLHSELNLSSLELGDSALYFCASSVGSSRAYEQYFGPGTRLTVT.

V and J are TRBV7-9 and TRBJ1-2; a possible D gene is TRBD1 (5 bases). Trimming pared 5 bases from V and 4 bases from J, leaving 23 bases between. There are 17 residues in the CDR3. CDR1 SEHNR and CDR2 FQNEAQ come from the germline V gene (reference sequence). The chain's CDR3 is CASSQNVAGLSSYGYTF. For the CDR3, the DNA is TGTGCCAGCAGCCAAAATGTCGCAGGGCTCTCGAGCTATGGCTACACCTTC.

The V call is TRBV4-2, the J call TRBJ1-5; D not certain. The CDR3 runs 15 residues. The V end lost 0 bases, the J end lost 0 bases, and 6 bases lay between the germline ends. CDR1 LGHNA and CDR2 YNFKEQ come from the germline V gene. Here the CDR3 reads CASSQDSVSNQPQHF. In nucleotides, the CDR3 is TGTGCCAGCAGCCAAGACAGTGTTAGCAATCAGCCCCAGCATTTT.

This chain uses TRBV5-1 with TRBJ1-1; D perhaps matches TRBD1 (5 bases). CDR1 and CDR2 (germline): SGHRS, YFSETQ. Between the trimmed V and J ends, which lost 4 bases and 1 base, there was a span of 11 bases. This CDR3 spans 14 amino acids. The DNA of the CDR3 is TGCGCCAGCAGCCGCGGGACGGAGAACACTGAAGCTTTCTTT. Translated, it gives CASSRGTENTEAFF.

This chain links TRBV6-4 with TRBJ2-1, with 13 nucleotides matching TRBD2. V lost 5 bases to trimming and J lost 5 bases; unmatched junction nucleotides: 9. Germline lookup yields CDR1 MRHNA and CDR2 SNTAGT. This CDR3 is 17 amino acids long. The CDR3 nucleotides are TGTGCCAGCAGTCCCCTCCGGACTAGCGGGAGCCACAATGAGCAGTTCTTC. It translates to CASSPLRTSGSHNEQFF.

CDR3 sequence (DNA): TGTGCCAGCACTTTGGACAGGGCTAGCCCAGCCCAGCATTTT. Translated: CASTLDRASPAQHF. This chain links TRBV2 with TRBJ1-5; 8 bases match TRBD1. This CDR3 is 14 amino acids long. With V trimmed by 7 bases and J by 11 bases, 13 bases remained unmatched. Per germline, CDR1 SNHLY and CDR2 FYNNEI. The full variable domain, in which reference TRBV2 and TRBJ1-5 provide the parts outside the CDR3, is EPEVTQTPSHQVTQMGQEVILRCVPISNHLYFYWYRQILGQKVEFLVSFYNNEISEKSEIFDDQFSVERPDGSNFTLKIRSTKLEDSAMYFCASTLDRASPAQHFGDGTRLSIL.

This clone occurred once. This chain links TRBV12-3 or TRBV12-4 with TRBJ2-1, with 8 bases aligning to TRBD1. This CDR3 comprises 13 residues. The J segment lost 5 bases and the V segment lost 6 bases, leaving 3 bases of the junction unmatched. The CDR3 region has the DNA TGTGCCAGCAGCACGACAGGGGACAATGAGCAGTTCTTC. This gives the protein CASSTTGDNEQFF.

This chain joins TRBV18 and TRBJ2-3, with TRBD2 as a possible D gene (6 bases). CDR1 KGHSH and CDR2 LQKENI come from the germline V gene. V dropped 1 base and J dropped 1 base, with 12 bases sitting between them. This CDR3 contains 16 residues. For the CDR3, the DNA is TGTGCCAGCTCACCACTAGGGTCGGGAGGCACAGATACGCAGTATTTT. Encoded protein: CASSPLGSGGTDTQYF.

This chain connects TRBV12-5 to TRBJ1-2; 10 bases line up with TRBD1. From germline, CDR1 is LGHNT and CDR2 FRNRAP. Unmatched junction bases numbered 6, after V lost 2 bases and J lost 6 bases. This CDR3 is built from 15 residues. The CDR3, as DNA: TGTGCTAGTGGTTTGCCGACAGGGGGCTACGATGGCTACACCTTC. Residues: CASGLPTGGYDGYTF.

The V call is TRBV5-4, the J call TRBJ2-5; possibly TRBD2 for D (5 bases). Germline V gene data show CDR1 as SGHNT and CDR2 as YYREEE (reference sequence). The V and J ends lost 0 bases and 7 bases respectively, with 13 bases between them. CDR3 length: 14 amino acids. The CDR3 sequence: CASSLAMDLGTQYF. CDR3 nucleotide sequence: TGTGCCAGCAGCTTGGCGATGGACTTAGGGACCCAGTACTTC.

This chain connects TRBV4-1 to TRBJ2-5; 11 nucleotides line up with TRBD2. J was trimmed by 2 bases and V by 2 bases; bases with no gene match: 7. This CDR3 region has 17 residues. The germline CDR1 and CDR2 sequences are MGHRA and YSYEKL. The CDR3 spells CASSQPGGLAVQETQYF. The CDR3 DNA is TGCGCCAGCAGCCAACCTGGGGGACTAGCGGTACAAGAGACCCAGTACTTC.